A single TCR beta chain is shown here with its context. These data are taken from a study of T cell changes during pregnancy in multiple sclerosis. Trimming cost V 6 bases and J 5 bases; bases outside gene matches: 13. CDR3 length equals 17 residues. Germline V gene data show CDR1 as MDHEN and CDR2 as SYDVKM. Profiled with immunoSEQ multiplex PCR; TCRdb holds only in-frame clones, not every one. There are 30,000 or so clones in the sample; about 89% occur only once, and roughly 6% lies in the top ten. The chain carries TRBV28 and TRBJ2-1; TRBD2 agrees at 10 bases. This sequence originates from a female donor with multiple sclerosis, enrolled in a pregnancy study. Sample: CD8+ T cells from peripheral blood mononuclear cells, taken before pregnancy. CDR3 sequence reads: CASSSRNLAGANNEQFF. The CDR3 nucleotides are TGTGCCAGCAGCTCAAGAAACCTAGCGGGAGCAAACAATGAGCAGTTCTTC.